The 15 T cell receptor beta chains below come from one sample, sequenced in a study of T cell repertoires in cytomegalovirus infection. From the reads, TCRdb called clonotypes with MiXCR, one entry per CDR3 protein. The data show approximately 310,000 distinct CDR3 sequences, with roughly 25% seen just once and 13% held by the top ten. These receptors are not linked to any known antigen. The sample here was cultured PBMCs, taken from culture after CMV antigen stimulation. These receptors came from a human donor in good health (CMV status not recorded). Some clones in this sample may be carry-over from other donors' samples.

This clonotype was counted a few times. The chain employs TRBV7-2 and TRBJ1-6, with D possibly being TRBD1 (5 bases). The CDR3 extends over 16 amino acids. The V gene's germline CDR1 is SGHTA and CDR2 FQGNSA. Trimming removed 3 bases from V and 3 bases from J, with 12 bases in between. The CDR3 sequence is CASSLPGSNYNSPLHF. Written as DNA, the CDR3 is TGTGCCAGCAGCTTGCCAGGGAGTAACTATAATTCACCCCTCCACTTT.

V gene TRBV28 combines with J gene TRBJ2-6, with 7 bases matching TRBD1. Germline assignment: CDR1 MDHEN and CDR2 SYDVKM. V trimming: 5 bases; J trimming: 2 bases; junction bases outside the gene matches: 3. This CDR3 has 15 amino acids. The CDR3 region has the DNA TGTGCCAGCAGTCGTCAGGGGGCTGGGGCCAACGTCCTGACTTTC. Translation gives CASSRQGAGANVLTF.

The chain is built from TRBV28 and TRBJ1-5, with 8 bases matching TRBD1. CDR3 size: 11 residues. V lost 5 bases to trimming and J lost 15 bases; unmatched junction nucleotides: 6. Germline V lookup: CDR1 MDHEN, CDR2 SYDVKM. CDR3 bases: TGTGCCAGCAGTACAATACAGGGGGGGCATTTT. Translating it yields CASSTIQGGHF.

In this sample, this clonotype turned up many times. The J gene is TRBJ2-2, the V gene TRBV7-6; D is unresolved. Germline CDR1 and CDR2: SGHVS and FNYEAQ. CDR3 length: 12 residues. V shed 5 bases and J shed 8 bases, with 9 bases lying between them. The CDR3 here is CASSRNRGELFF. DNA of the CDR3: TGTGCCAGCAGCCGAAACCGGGGGGAGCTGTTTTTT.

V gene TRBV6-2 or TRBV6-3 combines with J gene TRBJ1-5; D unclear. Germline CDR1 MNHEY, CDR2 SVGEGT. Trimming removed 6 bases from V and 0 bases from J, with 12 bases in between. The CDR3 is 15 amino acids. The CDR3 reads CASSQRWSSNQPQHF. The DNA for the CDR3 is TGTGCCAGCAGCCAAAGGTGGAGTAGCAATCAGCCCCAGCATTTT.

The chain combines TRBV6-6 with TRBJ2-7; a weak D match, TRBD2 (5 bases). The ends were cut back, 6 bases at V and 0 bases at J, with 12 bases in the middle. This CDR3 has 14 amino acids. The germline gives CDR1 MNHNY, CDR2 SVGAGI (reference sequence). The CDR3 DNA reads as TGTGCCAGCAGACGCGGGCCGAGCTCCTACGAGCAGTACTTC. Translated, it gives CASRRGPSSYEQYF.

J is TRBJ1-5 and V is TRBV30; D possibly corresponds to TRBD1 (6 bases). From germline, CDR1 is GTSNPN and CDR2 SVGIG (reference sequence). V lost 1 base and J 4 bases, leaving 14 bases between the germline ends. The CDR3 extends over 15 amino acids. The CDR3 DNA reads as TGTGCCTGGAGTGCCCTGCGGCAGGGGAATCAGCCCCAGCATTTT. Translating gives CAWSALRQGNQPQHF.

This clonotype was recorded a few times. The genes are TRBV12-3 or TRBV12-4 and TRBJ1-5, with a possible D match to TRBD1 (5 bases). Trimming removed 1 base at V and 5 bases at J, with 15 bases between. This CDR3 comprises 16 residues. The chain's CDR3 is CASSLVSFGRDQPQHF. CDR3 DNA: TGTGCCAGCAGTTTAGTATCCTTCGGCAGGGATCAGCCCCAGCATTTT.

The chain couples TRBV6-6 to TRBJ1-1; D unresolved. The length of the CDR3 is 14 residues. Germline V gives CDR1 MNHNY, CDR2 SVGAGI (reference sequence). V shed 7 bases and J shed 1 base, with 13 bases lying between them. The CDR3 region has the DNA TGTGCCAGCATGGAGAAACGTAAGAACACTGAAGCTTTCTTT. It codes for CASMEKRKNTEAFF.

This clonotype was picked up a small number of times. CDR3 protein: CASSSGTGGGQPQHF. CDR3 DNA: TGTGCCAGCAGCTCAGGGACAGGGGGCGGTCAGCCCCAGCATTTT. The chain links TRBV7-2 to TRBJ1-5; 12 bases are a match to TRBD1. CDR3 size: 15 residues. Trimming removed 4 bases from V and 6 bases from J; junction bases left unmatched: 4. CDR1 SGHTA and CDR2 FQGNSA come from the germline V gene. The entire variable domain, with the rest obtained from reference TRBV7-2 and TRBJ1-5, is as follows: GAGVSQSPSNKVTEKGKDVELRCDPISGHTALYWYRQSLGQGLEFLIYFQGNSAPDKSGLPSDRFSAERTGGSVSTLTIQRTQQEDSAVYLCASSSGTGGGQPQHFGDGTRLSIL.

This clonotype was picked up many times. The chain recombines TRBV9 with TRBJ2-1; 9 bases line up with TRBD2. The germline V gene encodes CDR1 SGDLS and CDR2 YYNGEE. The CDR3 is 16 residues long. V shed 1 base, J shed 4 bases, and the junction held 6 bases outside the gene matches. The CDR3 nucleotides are TGTGCCAGCAGCGTATGGGAGGCGGGAGGGTACAATGAGCAGTTCTTC. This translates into CASSVWEAGGYNEQFF.

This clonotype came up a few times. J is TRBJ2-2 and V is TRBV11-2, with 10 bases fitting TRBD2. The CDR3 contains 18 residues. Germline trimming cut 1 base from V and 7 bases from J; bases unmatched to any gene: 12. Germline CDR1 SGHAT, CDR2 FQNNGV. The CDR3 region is CASSLGPPSGGSGGELFF. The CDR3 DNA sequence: TGTGCCAGCAGCTTAGGACCCCCTAGCGGGGGTTCTGGCGGGGAGCTGTTTTTT.

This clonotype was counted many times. The CDR3 loop reads CAAQGAGAANTDTQYF. The CDR3 DNA follows: TGTGCCGCACAGGGGGCGGGCGCAGCCAACACAGATACGCAGTATTTT. The V call is TRBV10-3, the J call TRBJ2-3, with TRBD1 matching 9 bases. V shed 11 bases, J shed 2 bases, and the junction held 14 bases outside the gene matches. The CDR3 is 16 amino acids. Germline-derived CDR1 and CDR2 are ENHRY and SYGVKD.

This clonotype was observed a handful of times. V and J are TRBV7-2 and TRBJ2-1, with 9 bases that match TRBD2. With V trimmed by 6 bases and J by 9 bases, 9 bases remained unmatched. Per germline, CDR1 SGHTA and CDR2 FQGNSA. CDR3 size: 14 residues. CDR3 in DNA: TGTGCCAGCAGGACCCGGGCAGCGGGAGGTGAGCAGTTCTTC. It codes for CASRTRAAGGEQFF. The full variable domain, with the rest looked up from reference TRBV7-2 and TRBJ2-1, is GAGVSQSPSNKVTEKGKDVELRCDPISGHTALYWYRQSLGQGLEFLIYFQGNSAPDKSGLPSDRFSAERTGGSVSTLTIQRTQQEDSAVYLCASRTRAAGGEQFFGPGTRLTVL.

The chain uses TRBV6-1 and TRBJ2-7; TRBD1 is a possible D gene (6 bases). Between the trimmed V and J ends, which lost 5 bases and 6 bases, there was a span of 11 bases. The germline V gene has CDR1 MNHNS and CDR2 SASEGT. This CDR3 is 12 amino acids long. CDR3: CASSYRAREQYF. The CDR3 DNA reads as TGTGCCAGCAGTTACAGGGCGCGCGAGCAGTACTTC.